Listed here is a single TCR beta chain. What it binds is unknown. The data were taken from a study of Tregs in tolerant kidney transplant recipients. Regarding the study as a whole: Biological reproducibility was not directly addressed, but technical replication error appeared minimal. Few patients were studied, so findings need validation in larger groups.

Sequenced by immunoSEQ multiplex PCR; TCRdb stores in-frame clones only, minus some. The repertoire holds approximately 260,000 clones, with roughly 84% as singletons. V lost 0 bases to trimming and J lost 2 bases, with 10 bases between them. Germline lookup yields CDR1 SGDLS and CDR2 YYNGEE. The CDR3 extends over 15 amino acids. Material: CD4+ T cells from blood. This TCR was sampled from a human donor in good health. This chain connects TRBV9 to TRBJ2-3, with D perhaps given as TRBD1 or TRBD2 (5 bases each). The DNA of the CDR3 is TGTGCCAGCAGCGTAGGGGACGGAGCCACAGATACGCAGTATTTT. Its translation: CASSVGDGATDTQYF.